This T cell receptor beta chain was found in a study of blood T cell repertoires in COVID-19. Study information: The origin of the acute and convalescent COVID-19 samples was the United States, Italy and Spain.

Authors' data handling: Amplification from reference gene primers served as the basis for estimated nucleated cell counts. The assay was immunoSEQ multiplex PCR, and TCRdb's table has in-frame clones only and misses some. V, J and clone size are taken as reported in that table, and D and trimming were inferred from the DNA itself. In the table there are 30,000 to 35,000 clones, approximately 78% of which are singletons. Deletions cut 0 bases from V and 0 bases from J, with 3 bases between. CDR1 and CDR2 from the germline V gene are SGHRS and YFSETQ. CDR3 length equals 13 residues. The J gene is TRBJ1-1, the V gene TRBV5-1; no clear D. Sequencing was performed on peripheral blood. The clonotype was recovered from a woman in her sixties with acute or convalescent COVID-19. CDR3 region: CASSLALNTEAFF. The DNA of the CDR3 is TGCGCCAGCAGCTTGGCCTTGAACACTGAAGCTTTCTTT.